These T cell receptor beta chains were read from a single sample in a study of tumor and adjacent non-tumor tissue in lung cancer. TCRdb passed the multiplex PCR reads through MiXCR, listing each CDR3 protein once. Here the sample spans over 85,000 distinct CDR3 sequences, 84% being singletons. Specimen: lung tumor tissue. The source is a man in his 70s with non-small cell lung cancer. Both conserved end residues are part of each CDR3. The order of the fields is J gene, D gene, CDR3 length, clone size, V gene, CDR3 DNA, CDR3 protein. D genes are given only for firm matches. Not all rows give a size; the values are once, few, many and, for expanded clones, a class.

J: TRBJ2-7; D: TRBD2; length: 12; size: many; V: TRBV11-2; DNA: TGTGCCACCGGACTAGCGGGGACTGAGCAGTACTTC; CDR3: CATGLAGTEQYF
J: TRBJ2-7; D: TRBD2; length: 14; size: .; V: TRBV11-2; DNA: TGTGCCAGCAGCCGGACTAGCACTACCTACGAGCAGTACTTC; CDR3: CASSRTSTTYEQYF
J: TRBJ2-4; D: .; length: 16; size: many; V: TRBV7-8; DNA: TGTGCCAGCAGCTTGGGGGCGGTGACAGCCAAAAACATTCAGTACTTC; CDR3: CASSLGAVTAKNIQYF
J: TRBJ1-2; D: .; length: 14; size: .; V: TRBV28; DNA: TGTGCCAGCAGTTTGGTCGGCAGAACATATGACTACACCTTC; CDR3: CASSLVGRTYDYTF
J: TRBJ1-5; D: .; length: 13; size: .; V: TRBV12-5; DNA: TGTGTTAGTGGTTTCCCCCCGGATCAGCCCCAGCATTTT; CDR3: CVSGFPPDQPQHF
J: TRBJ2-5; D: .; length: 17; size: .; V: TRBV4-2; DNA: TGTGTCAGCAGCCCAATGGACGGAGGACAATTTGAAGAGACCCGGTACTTC; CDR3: CVSSPMDGGQFEETRYF
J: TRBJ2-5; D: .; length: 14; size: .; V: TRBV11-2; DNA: TGTGCCAGCAGCTTAGTCTTCAGGGCCGAGACCCAGCACTTC; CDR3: CASSLVFRAETQHF
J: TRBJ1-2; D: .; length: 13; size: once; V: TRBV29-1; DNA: TGCAGCGCTTACTTTCTAGAGAACTATGACTACACCTTC; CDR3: CSAYFLENYDYTF
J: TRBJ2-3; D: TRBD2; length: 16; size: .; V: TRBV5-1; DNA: TGCGCCAGCAGCCCCCTGACTAGCGGGGGCGCAGATAGGCAGTATTTT; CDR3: CASSPLTSGGADRQYF
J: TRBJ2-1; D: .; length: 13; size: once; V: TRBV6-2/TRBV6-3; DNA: TGTGCCAGCAATAGAAGCGATTACAATGAGCAGTTCTTC; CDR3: CASNRSDYNEQFF
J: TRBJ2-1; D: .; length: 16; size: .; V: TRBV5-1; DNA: TGCGCCAACAGGGAATTGGGGCGGGAGAGTAACAATGAGCAGTTCTTC; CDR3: CANRELGRESNNEQFF
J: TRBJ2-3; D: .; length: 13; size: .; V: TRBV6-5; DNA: TGTGCCAACACAGGTGGGAGCACAGATACGCAGTATTTT; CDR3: CANTGGSTDTQYF
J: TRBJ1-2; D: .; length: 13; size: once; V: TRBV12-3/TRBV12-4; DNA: TGTGCCAGCAGTTTCGGGCTGAACTATGGCTGCACCTTC; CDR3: CASSFGLNYGCTF
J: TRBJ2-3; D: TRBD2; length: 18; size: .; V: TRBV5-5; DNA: TGTGCCAGCAGCTTGCAATCTCTCGCGGGGGGGCTCACAAATACACAGTATTTT; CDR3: CASSLQSLAGGLTNTQYF
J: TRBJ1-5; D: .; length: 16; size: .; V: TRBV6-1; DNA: TGTGCCGGCAGTGAACTTTCGGGGGGCGTGCATCAGTCCCAGCATTTT; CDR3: CAGSELSGGVHQSQHF
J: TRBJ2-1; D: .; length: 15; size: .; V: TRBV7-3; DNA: TGTGCCAGCAGCTTTTGGGGGATCTCCTACAATGAGCAGTTCTTC; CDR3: CASSFWGISYNEQFF
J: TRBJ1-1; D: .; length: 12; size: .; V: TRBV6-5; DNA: TGTGTCAGCAGCCGCGTCTCCGGGGAGACTTTCTTT; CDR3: CVSSRVSGETFF
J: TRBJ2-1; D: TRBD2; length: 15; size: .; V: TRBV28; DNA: TGTGCCAACAGTTGGGGACTAGTGGTTGTAAATGAGCAGTTCTTC; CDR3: CANSWGLVVVNEQFF
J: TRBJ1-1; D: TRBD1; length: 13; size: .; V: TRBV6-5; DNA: TGTACCAGCAGCTCCTGGACAGGGTGCAAAACTTTCTTT; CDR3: CTSSSWTGCKTFF
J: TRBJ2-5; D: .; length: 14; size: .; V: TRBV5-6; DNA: TGTGCCAGTAGCTGGGACTTCATGGGAGAGACTCAGTACTTC; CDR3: CASSWDFMGETQYF
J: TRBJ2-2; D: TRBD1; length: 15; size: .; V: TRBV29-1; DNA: TGCAGCGTGGAAACAGGGGACAGGGGGTCCGGGGAGCTGATTTTT; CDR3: CSVETGDRGSGELIF
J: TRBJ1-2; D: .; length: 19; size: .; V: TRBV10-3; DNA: TGTGTCATCAGTGTGTCGACTCAATTTAACATAGGGATTCTGTATGGCTACACCTTC; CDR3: CVISVSTQFNIGILYGYTF
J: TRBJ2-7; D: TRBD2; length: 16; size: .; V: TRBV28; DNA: TGTGTCAACAGTCACCGACTAGCGGGAGAGACGGACGAGCAGTACTTC; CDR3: CVNSHRLAGETDEQYF
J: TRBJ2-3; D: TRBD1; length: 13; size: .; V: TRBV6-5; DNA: TGTGCCAGCATAAGGGACAGTACAGATACGCAGTATTTT; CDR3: CASIRDSTDTQYF
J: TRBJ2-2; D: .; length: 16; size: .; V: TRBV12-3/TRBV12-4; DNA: TGTGCCAGCAGATTAGCTCCTGGCCCGAACATCAGGGAGCTGTTTTTT; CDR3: CASRLAPGPNIRELFF
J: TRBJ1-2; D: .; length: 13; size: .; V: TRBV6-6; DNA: TGTGCCAGCAACCGGGGATCTGACTGTGGCTACACCTTC; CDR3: CASNRGSDCGYTF
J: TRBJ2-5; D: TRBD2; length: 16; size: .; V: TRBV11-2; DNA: TGTGCCAGCAGCCAAACTCCTGGCGGGGGGAAAGAGACACACTACTTC; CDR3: CASSQTPGGGKETHYF
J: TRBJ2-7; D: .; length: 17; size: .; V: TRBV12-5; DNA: TGTGATAATGGTTTGTTCTTGTCAGGGGAAGGAAGCTACGAGCAGTACTTC; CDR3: CDNGLFLSGEGSYEQYF
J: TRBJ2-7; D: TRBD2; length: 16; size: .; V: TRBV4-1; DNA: TGCGCCAGCAACCGGATACTAGCGGGAGTGGGGGACGAGCAGTACTTC; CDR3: CASNRILAGVGDEQYF
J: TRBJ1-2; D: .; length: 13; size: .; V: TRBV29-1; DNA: TGCAGCGTTCTCCGGAGAGGAGCCTATGGCTACACCTTC; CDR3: CSVLRRGAYGYTF
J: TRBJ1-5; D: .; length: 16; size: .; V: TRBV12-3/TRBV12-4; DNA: TGTGCCAGCAGTTTATGGGCAGTGGATAGCAATCAGCCCTGGCATTTT; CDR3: CASSLWAVDSNQPWHF
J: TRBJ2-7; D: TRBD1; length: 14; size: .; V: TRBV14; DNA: TGTGGCAGCAGTACCCGACAGGGCGGCTATGAGCAGTACTTC; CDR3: CGSSTRQGGYEQYF
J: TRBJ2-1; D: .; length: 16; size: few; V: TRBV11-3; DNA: TGTGCTAGCAGCTTAGACCCCATGGGGGGCAGGGGTGAGCAGTTCTTC; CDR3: CASSLDPMGGRGEQFF
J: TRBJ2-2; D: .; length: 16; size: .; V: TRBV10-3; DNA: TGTGCCATCACTGGGCAGGCTACCCCGGGTACCGGGGAGCTGTTTTTT; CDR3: CAITGQATPGTGELFF
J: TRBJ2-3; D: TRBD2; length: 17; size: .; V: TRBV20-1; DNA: TGCGGTGCCGCCTACCGCCGGGGAGGGCGAGGCACAGATACGCAGTATTTT; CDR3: CGAAYRRGGRGTDTQYF
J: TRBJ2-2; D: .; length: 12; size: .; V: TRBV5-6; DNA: TGTGTCAGCAGCCCCCAGACCGGGGAGCTGTTTTTT; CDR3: CVSSPQTGELFF
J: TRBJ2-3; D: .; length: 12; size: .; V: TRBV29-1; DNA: TGCAGCGTTGATAAGGGCACAGAAACGCAGTATTTT; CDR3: CSVDKGTETQYF
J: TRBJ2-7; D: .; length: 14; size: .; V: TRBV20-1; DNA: TGCAGTGCGGACCCCCTAACTCGCTCCTACGGGCAGTACTTC; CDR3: CSADPLTRSYGQYF
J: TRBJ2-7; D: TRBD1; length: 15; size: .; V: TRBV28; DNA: TGTGCCAGCAGTCTGGAAACAGGGGAGAACTACGAGCAGTACTTC; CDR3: CASSLETGENYEQYF
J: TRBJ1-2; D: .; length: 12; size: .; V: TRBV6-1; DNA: TGCGCCAGCAGTGTTGACTCTTATGACTACACCTTC; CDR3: CASSVDSYDYTF
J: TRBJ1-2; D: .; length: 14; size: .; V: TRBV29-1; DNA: TGCAGCGTTCAAGATCCAATGAGGGACTATGGCTACACCTTC; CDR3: CSVQDPMRDYGYTF
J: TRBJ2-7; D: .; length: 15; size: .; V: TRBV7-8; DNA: TGTGCCAGCAACCAACGACTGGCGGGCACCTACGAGCAGTACTTC; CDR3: CASNQRLAGTYEQYF
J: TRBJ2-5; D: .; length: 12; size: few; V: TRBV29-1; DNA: TGCAGCGTTGAGGCAGAAGGAGAGATCCAGTACTTC; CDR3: CSVEAEGEIQYF
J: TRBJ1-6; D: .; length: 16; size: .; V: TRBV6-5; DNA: TGTGCCAGCAGATCCACAGAGGGCTCCTATAATTCACCCCTCCACTTC; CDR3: CASRSTEGSYNSPLHF
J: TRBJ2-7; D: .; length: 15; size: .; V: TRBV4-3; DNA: TGTGCCAGCAGCCACACCACCAAGGGGTTCCACAAACAGAACTTC; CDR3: CASSHTTKGFHKQNF
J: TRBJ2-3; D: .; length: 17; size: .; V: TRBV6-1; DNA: TGTGCCAGCAGTGAAATTCGGGACAATCTTGGCAATCAGCTCCAGTATTTT; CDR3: CASSEIRDNLGNQLQYF
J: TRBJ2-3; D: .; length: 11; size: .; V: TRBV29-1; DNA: TGCAGCTTCGCGTGCGTAGATACGCAGTATTTT; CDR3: CSFACVDTQYF
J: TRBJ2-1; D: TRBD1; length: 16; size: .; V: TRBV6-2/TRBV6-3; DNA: TGTGCCAGCAGTTACCGAATCGGACAGGAATATAATGAGCAGTTCTTC; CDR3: CASSYRIGQEYNEQFF
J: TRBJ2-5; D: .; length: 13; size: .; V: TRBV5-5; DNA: TGCGCCAGCAGCTTGCTCAGTCCGGAGAACCAGTACTTC; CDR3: CASSLLSPENQYF
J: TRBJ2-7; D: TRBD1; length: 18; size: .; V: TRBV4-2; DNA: TGTGTCAGCAGCCAAGAATCTCCCCGGACAGGGGGCTTGTACGAGCAGTACTTT; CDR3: CVSSQESPRTGGLYEQYF
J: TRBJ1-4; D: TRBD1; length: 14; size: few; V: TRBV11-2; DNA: TGTGCCAGCAGCTTTGACAGGGGAAAGGAAAAACTGTTTTTT; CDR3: CASSFDRGKEKLFF
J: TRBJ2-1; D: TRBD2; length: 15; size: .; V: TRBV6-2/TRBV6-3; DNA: TGTGCTAACAGTTCTAGCGGGAGGGCCCCAAATGAGCAGTTCTTC; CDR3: CANSSSGRAPNEQFF
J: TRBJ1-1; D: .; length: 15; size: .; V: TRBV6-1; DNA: TGTGCCAGTAGGACTAGCCTAACAGGGAACACTGAAGCTCTCTTT; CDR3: CASRTSLTGNTEALF
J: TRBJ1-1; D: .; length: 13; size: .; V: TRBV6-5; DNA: TGTGCCAGCAGTTATCAGGTGAAAACTGAAGCTTTCTTT; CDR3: CASSYQVKTEAFF
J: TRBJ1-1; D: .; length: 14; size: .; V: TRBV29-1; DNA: TGCAGCGTTGAACAGGAGGCTGCCGGCACTGAAGCTTTCTTT; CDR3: CSVEQEAAGTEAFF